This T cell receptor (beta chain) was sequenced for a study of human T cells and chemical hapten exposure. Notes on the study in general: Significantly more large CDR3 similarity clusters arose among expanded TCRs than among controls.

TCRdb recomputed calls from the RACE reads with MiXCR, one row per CDR3 protein. The table records roughly 40,000 distinct CDR3 sequences, around 11% of them present only once. Time point specified: pre-sensitization, week 0. The treatment: therapeutic diphenylcyclopropenone sensitization with weekly scalp DPC. Concerning this clonotype itself: Its target is unknown.

Germline loops: CDR1 SGHRS, CDR2 YFSETQ. The CDR3 extends over 14 amino acids. Trimming removed 1 base at V and 2 bases at J, with 10 bases between. This TCR was recovered from a woman aged 30 to 39 with alopecia areata. Some clones in this sample may be carry-over from other donors' samples. Sample: whole blood, taken in connection with sensitization to the hapten diphenylcyclopropenone (DPC). The V and J genes are TRBV5-1 and TRBJ2-7; tentatively, D is TRBD1 (5 bases). CDR3 region: CASSLLPGTYEQYF. The CDR3 nucleotides read TGCGCCAGCAGCTTGCTCCCAGGGACCTACGAGCAGTACTTC.